Listed below are T cell receptor beta chains from one sample, sequenced in a study of regulatory T cells in long-lasting Graves disease. TCRdb re-called the multiplex PCR reads through MiXCR, storing one row per CDR3 protein. Of hundreds of thousands of distinct CDR3 sequences listed, roughly 14% are singletons. This sample also belongs to another study, concerning T cells in Graves' hyperthyroidism and ophthalmopathy.

The sample here was peripheral blood mononuclear cells (PBMCs), taken at new diagnosis, from a patient treated with antithyroid drugs. The receptors here all came from a man between 25 and 39 years old with Graves disease. CDR3s include the opening cysteine and the closing phenylalanine or tryptophan. Fields, in order: J gene, clone size, V gene, D gene, CDR3 protein, CDR3 DNA. D genes are given only for firm matches. Clone size appears in some rows only: once, few, many, or a class for an expanded clone.

TRBJ2-3	many	TRBV7-3	-	CASSLTGIPDTQYF	TGTGCCAGCAGCTTAACGGGGATCCCAGATACGCAGTATTTT
TRBJ1-2	few	TRBV19	TRBD1	CASSVRDRNYGYTF	TGTGCCAGTAGCGTGCGGGACAGAAACTATGGCTACACCTTC
TRBJ2-3	many	TRBV5-1	TRBD1	CASSNGQGATDTQYF	TGCGCCAGCAGCAACGGACAGGGGGCAACAGATACGCAGTATTTT
TRBJ2-3	many	TRBV2	-	CASSLGQGYTDTQYF	TGTGCCAGCTCCCTGGGGCAGGGCTACACAGATACGCAGTATTTT
TRBJ2-1	few	TRBV20-1	TRBD2	CSARGRLAGDTSYNEQFF	TGCAGTGCTAGAGGGAGACTAGCGGGAGACACCTCCTACAATGAGCAGTTCTTC
TRBJ2-3	many	TRBV20-1	-	CSARVLGDFTDTQYF	TGCAGTGCTAGAGTTCTGGGTGACTTCACAGATACGCAGTATTTT
TRBJ1-1	-	TRBV13	-	CASSPTVSMNTEAFF	TGTGCCAGCAGCCCAACAGTGTCAATGAACACTGAAGCTTTCTTT
TRBJ2-4	-	TRBV29-1	TRBD1	CSVETGRRDIQYF	TGCAGCGTTGAGACAGGGCGACGGGACATTCAGTACTTC
TRBJ2-3	many	TRBV20-1	-	CSASWQGTDTQYF	TGCAGTGCTAGTTGGCAGGGGACAGATACGCAGTATTTT
TRBJ2-3	many	TRBV30	-	CAWSVRARLTDTQYF	TGTGCCTGGAGTGTACGAGCGAGACTCACAGATACGCAGTATTTT